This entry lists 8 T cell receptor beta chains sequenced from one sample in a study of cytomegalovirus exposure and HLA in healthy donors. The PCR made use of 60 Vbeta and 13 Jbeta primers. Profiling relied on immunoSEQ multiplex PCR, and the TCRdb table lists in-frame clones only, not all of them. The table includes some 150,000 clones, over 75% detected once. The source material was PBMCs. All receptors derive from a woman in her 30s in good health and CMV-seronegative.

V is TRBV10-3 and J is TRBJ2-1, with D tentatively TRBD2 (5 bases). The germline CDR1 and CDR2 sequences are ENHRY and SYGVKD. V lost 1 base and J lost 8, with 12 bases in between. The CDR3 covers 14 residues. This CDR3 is CAISELGSIDEQFF. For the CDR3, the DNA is TGTGCCATCAGTGAGTTAGGGAGTATCGATGAGCAGTTCTTC.

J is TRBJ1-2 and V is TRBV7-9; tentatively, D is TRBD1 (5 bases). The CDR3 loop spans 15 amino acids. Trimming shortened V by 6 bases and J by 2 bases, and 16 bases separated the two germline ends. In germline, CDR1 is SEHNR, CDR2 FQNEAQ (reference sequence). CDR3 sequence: CASSHKAGPNYGYTF. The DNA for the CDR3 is TGTGCCAGCAGTCACAAGGCAGGGCCCAACTATGGCTACACCTTC. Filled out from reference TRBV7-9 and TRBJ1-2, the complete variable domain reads DTGVSQNPRHKITKRGQNVTFRCDPISEHNRLYWYRQTLGQGPEFLTYFQNEAQLEKSRLLSDRFSAERPKGSFSTLEIQRTEQGDSAMYLCASSHKAGPNYGYTFGSGTRLTVV.

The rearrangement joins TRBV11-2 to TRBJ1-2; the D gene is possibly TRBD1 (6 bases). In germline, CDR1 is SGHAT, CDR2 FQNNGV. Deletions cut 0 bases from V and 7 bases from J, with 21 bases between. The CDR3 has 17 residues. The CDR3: CASSLDVGARGALGYTF. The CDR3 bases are TGTGCCAGCAGCTTAGATGTGGGGGCCCGGGGGGCTCTTGGCTACACCTTC.

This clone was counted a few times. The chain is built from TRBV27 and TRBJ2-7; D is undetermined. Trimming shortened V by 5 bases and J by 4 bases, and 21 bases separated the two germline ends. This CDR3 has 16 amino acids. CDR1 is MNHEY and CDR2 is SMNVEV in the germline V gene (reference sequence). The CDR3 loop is CASSIGSTPELYEQYF. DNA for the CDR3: TGTGCCAGCAGTATCGGGTCAACTCCGGAGTTATACGAGCAGTACTTC.

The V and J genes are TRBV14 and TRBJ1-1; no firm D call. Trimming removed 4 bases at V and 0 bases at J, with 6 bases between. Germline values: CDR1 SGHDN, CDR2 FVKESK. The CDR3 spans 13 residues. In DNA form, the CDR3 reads TGTGCCAGCAGCCTTAATATGAACACTGAAGCTTTCTTT. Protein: CASSLNMNTEAFF.

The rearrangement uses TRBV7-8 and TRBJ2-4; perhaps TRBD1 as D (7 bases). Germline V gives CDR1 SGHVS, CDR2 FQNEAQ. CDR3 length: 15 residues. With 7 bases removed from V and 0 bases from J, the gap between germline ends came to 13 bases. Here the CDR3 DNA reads TGTGCCAGCACCCAGGGGGGAATAGCCAAAAACATTCAGTACTTC. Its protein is CASTQGGIAKNIQYF.

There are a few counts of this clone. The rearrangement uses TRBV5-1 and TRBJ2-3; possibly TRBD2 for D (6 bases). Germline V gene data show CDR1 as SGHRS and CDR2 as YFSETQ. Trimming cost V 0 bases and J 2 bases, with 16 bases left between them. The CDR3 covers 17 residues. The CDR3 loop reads CASSLEGLGGYTDTQYF. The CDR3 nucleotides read TGCGCCAGCAGCTTGGAAGGTTTGGGGGGATACACAGATACGCAGTATTTT.

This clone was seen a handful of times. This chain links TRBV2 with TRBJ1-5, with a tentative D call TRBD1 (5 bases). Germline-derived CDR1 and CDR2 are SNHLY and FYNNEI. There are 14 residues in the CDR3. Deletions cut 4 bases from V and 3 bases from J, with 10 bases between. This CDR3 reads CASSVGGTNQPQHF. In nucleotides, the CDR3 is TGTGCCAGCAGTGTGGGGGGAACCAATCAGCCCCAGCATTTT. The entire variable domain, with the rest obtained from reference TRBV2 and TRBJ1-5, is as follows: EPEVTQTPSHQVTQMGQEVILRCVPISNHLYFYWYRQILGQKVEFLVSFYNNEISEKSEIFDDQFSVERPDGSNFTLKIRSTKLEDSAMYFCASSVGGTNQPQHFGDGTRLSIL.